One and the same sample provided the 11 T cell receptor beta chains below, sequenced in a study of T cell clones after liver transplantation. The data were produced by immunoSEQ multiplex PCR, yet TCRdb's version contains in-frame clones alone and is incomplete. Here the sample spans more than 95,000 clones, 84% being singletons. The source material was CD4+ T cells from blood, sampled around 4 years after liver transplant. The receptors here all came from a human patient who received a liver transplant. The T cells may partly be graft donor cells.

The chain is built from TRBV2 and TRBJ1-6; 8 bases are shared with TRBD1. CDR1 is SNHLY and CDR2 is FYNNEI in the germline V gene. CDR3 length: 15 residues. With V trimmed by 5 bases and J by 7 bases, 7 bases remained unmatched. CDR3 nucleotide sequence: TGTGCCAGCAGTCCCAGGGGGCTCCTCAATTCACCCCTCCACTTT. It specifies CASSPRGLLNSPLHF. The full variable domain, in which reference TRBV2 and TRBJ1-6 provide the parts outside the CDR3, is EPEVTQTPSHQVTQMGQEVILRCVPISNHLYFYWYRQILGQKVEFLVSFYNNEISEKSEIFDDQFSVERPDGSNFTLKIRSTKLEDSAMYFCASSPRGLLNSPLHFGNGTRLTVT.

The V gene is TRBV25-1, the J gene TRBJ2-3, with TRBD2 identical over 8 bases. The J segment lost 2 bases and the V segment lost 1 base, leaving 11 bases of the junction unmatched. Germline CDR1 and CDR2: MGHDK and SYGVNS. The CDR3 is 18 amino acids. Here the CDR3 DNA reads TGTGCCAGCAGTGAATCTGGAGCGGGAGTTGGCCTCACAGATACGCAGTATTTT. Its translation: CASSESGAGVGLTDTQYF.

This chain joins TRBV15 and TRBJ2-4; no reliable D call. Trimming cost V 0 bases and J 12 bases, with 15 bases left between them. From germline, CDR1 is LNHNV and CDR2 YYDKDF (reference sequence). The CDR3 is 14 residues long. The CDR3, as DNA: TGTGCCACCAGCAGAGATAAGGGAACCGTCCCTCAGTACTTC. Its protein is CATSRDKGTVPQYF.

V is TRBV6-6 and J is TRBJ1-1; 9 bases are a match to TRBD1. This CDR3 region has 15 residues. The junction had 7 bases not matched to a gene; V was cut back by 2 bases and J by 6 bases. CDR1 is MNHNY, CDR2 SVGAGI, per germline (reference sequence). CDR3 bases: TGTGCCAGCAGTTACGCGCCAACAGGGGGCTCTGAAGCTTTCTTT. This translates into CASSYAPTGGSEAFF.

The CDR3 spells CASSLQGGGYTF. CDR3 nucleotide sequence: TGTGCCAGCAGCCTCCAGGGCGGTGGCTACACCTTC. This chain connects TRBV11-1 to TRBJ1-2, with a tentative D call TRBD1 (5 bases). Trimming stripped 5 bases from V and 7 bases from J, with 11 bases between. The CDR3 runs to 12 residues. Germline lookup yields CDR1 SGHAT and CDR2 FQDESV (reference sequence).

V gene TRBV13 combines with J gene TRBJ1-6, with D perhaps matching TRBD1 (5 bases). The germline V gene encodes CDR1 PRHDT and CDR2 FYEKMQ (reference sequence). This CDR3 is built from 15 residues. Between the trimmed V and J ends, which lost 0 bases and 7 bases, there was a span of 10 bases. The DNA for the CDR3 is TGTGCCAGCAGCTTAGGCGGTAGGGGAAATTCACCCCTCCACTTT. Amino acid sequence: CASSLGGRGNSPLHF.

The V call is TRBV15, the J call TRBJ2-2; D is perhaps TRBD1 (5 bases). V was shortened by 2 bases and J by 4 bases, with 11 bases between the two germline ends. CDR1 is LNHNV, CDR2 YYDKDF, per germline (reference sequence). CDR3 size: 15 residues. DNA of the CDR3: TGTGCCACCAGCAGATTAGGGGATGGCACCGGGGAGCTGTTTTTT. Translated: CATSRLGDGTGELFF.

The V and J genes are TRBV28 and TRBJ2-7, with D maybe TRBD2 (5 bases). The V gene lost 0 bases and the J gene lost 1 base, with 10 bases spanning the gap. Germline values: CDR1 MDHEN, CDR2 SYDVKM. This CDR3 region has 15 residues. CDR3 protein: CASSLWGSRSYEQYF. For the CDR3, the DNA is TGTGCCAGCAGTTTATGGGGGAGTAGGTCCTACGAGCAGTACTTC.

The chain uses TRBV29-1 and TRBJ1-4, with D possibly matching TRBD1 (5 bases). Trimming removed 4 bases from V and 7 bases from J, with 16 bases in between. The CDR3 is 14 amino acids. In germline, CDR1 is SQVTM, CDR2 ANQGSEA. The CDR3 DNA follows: TGCAGCGTTGTTTATTGGGGGAACCGTGAAAAACTGTTTTTT. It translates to CSVVYWGNREKLFF.

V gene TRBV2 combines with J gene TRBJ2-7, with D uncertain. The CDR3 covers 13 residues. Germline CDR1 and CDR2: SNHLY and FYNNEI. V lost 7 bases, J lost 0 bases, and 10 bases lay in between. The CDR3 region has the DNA TGTGCCAGCAAAGTCTACAGCTCCTACGAGCAGTACTTC. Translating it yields CASKVYSSYEQYF. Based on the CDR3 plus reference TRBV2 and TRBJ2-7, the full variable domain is EPEVTQTPSHQVTQMGQEVILRCVPISNHLYFYWYRQILGQKVEFLVSFYNNEISEKSEIFDDQFSVERPDGSNFTLKIRSTKLEDSAMYFCASKVYSSYEQYFGPGTRLTVT.

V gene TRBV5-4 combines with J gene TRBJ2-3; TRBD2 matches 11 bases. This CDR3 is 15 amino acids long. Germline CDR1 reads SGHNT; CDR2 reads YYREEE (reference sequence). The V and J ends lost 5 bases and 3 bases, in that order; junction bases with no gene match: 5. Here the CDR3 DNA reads TGTGCCAGCAGAACTAGCGGGAGTTTGACAGATACGCAGTATTTT. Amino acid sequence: CASRTSGSLTDTQYF.